This T cell receptor beta chain was found in a study of T cell responses to AZD1222 COVID-19 vaccine. Points on this clone: What it binds is unknown.

The germline CDR1 and CDR2 sequences are SGHTS and YDEGEE. CDR3 length: 12 residues. Trimming stripped 2 bases from V and 8 bases from J, with 8 bases between. General study results and limits: Females made up more of the donors, who were largely white British, and clonal diversity may have come out too low. Baseline antibody screening turned up just six or seven seropositive AZD1222 recipients. Spike-specific TCR repertoires showed rising breadth and depth after two AZD1222 doses.

Clones were read by immunoSEQ multiplex PCR, and TCRdb kept only the in-frame ones, dropping some. The sample records about 82,000 clones, 90% being singletons. The sequences come from peripheral blood, collected on day 0 of AZD1222 vaccination. This chain joins TRBV5-8 and TRBJ2-1; no definite D call. The TCR comes from an adult in good health. Here the CDR3 DNA reads TGTGCCAGCAGCTTAGAGTTCCATGAGCAGTTCTTC. This sequence encodes CASSLEFHEQFF.